This T cell receptor beta chain was retrieved from a study of Ad26.COV2.S vaccination and SARS-CoV-2 variants. On the study more broadly: Within the COV1001 Ad26.COV2.S trial arm, the donor was enrolled. Administration of Ad26.COV2.S was intramuscular, either once or twice 56 days apart. Broader study findings: Breadth of non-spike TCRs did not differ between vaccinees and placebo recipients.

Sample treatment: 15 to 20 received Ad26.COV2.S at low or high dose, single or two shots; roughly five received placebo; per-sample allocation not given. Sampling was performed 63 days after the first vaccine or placebo injection. Spike of the Wuhan-strain SARS-CoV-2 was expressed by an Ad26 vector, which formed the vaccine. As regards this clone: Its antigen is unidentified.

Assay used: immunoSEQ multiplex PCR; TCRdb lists only in-frame clones, some missing. The sample holds over 400,000 clones, 90% seen once. J lost 9 bases, V lost 5 bases, and 17 bases had no gene match. Germline CDR1 and CDR2: LNHDA and SQIVND (reference sequence). CDR3 length equals 17 residues. This TCR was sampled from a person between 18 and 59 years old who received the Ad26.COV2.S COVID-19 vaccine or a placebo. The sequences come from peripheral blood, collected in a trial of Ad26.COV2.S vaccine versus placebo. This sequence joins TRBV19 and TRBJ2-1; 9 bases fit TRBD2. CDR3 nucleotide sequence: TGTGCCAGTAGTCCCCTTAGCGGGAGTTCTCGTTCTGGTGAGCAGTTCTTC. Translation gives CASSPLSGSSRSGEQFF.